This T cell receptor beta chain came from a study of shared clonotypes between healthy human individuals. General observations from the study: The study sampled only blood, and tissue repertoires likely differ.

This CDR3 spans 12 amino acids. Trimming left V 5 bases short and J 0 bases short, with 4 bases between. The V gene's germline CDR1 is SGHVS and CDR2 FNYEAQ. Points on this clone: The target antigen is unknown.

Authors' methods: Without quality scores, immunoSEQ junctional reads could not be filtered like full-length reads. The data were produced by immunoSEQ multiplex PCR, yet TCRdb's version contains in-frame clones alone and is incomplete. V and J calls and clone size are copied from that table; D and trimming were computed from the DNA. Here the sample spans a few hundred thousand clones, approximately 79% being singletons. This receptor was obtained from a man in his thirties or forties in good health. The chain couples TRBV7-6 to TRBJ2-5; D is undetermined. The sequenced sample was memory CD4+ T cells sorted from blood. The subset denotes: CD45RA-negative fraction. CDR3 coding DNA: TGTGCCAGCAGCGGTGACCAAGAGACCCAGTACTTC. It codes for CASSGDQETQYF. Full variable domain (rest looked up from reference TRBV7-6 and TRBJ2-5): GAGVSQSPRYKVTKRGQDVALRCDPISGHVSLYWYRQALGQGPEFLTYFNYEAQQDKSGLPNDRFSAERPEGSISTLTIQRTEQRDSAMYRCASSGDQETQYFGPGTRLLVL.